A selection of T cell receptor beta chains follows, all from one sample in a study of PD-L1 blockade in urothelial cancer. Measured with immunoSEQ multiplex PCR; TCRdb has only the in-frame clones, and not every one. The table lists 28,000 or so clones, 80% to 90% of them singletons, with approximately 33% in the top ten. This sample comprised PBMCs, obtained around atezolizumab (anti-PD-L1) treatment. All receptors derive from a man aged 60 to 75 with urothelial cancer. Both conserved end residues are part of each CDR3. A D gene is named only where the DNA matches it firmly. Part of the rows lack a size; the others show once, few, many or a class for expanded clones.

d_call j_call clone_size v_call cdr3_aa cdr3_nt
TRBD1 TRBJ1-5 - TRBV2 CASKGTGENQPQHF TGTGCCAGCAAGGGGACAGGGGAAAATCAGCCCCAGCATTTT
TRBD1 TRBJ1-1 - TRBV18 CASSPPTGVNTEAFF TGTGCCAGCTCACCACCTACAGGGGTGAACACTGAAGCTTTCTTT
- TRBJ1-6 - TRBV5-1 CASSSKGFDSPLHF TGCGCCAGCAGCTCCAAGGGGTTCGATTCACCCCTCCACTTT
TRBD1 TRBJ1-6 - TRBV28 CASKGDSRHSPLHF TGTGCCAGCAAAGGGGACAGCAGGCATTCACCCCTCCACTTT
- TRBJ1-1 - TRBV29-1 CSVREGPGNTEAFF TGCAGCGTGAGGGAAGGGCCGGGGAACACTGAAGCTTTCTTT
TRBD1 TRBJ1-5 few TRBV7-2 CASSPYRGSNQPQHF TGTGCCAGCAGCCCATACAGGGGGAGCAATCAGCCCCAGCATTTT
TRBD1 TRBJ2-5 - TRBV4-3 CASSPTGAYQETQYF TGCGCCAGCAGCCCTACAGGGGCCTACCAAGAGACCCAGTACTTC
TRBD1 TRBJ1-1 - TRBV5-6 CASSLARGNMNTEAFF TGTGCCAGCAGCTTGGCCAGGGGGAACATGAACACTGAAGCTTTCTTT
- TRBJ2-2 - TRBV11-2 CASSPIGGGSGELFF TGTGCCAGCAGCCCCATTGGGGGGGGCTCCGGGGAGCTGTTTTTT
- TRBJ2-3 - TRBV11-2 CASSSRQGTDTQYF TGTGCCAGCAGCTCCCGCCAGGGCACAGATACGCAGTATTTT
TRBD1 TRBJ2-5 - TRBV6-1 CASSESRDRSETQYF TGTGCCAGCAGCGAGTCCCGGGACAGGTCCGAGACCCAGTACTTC
- TRBJ2-2 - TRBV7-3 CASSSIAGSLWAGELFF TGTGCCAGCAGCTCTATCGCGGGCTCGCTGTGGGCCGGGGAGCTGTTTTTT
TRBD1 TRBJ2-7 - TRBV5-4 CASSLALGTGSYEQYF TGTGCCAGCAGCTTGGCGCTAGGGACAGGGTCGTACGAGCAGTACTTC
TRBD1 TRBJ2-7 - TRBV10-3 CAISVEDRGLFYEQYF TGTGCCATCAGTGTTGAGGACAGGGGGCTTTTCTACGAGCAGTACTTC
TRBD1 TRBJ1-1 - TRBV7-2 CASSLAGAGGNTEAFF TGTGCCAGCAGCTTAGCGGGAGCAGGGGGCAATACTGAAGCTTTCTTT
TRBD1 TRBJ2-5 - TRBV5-1 CASSLEGQGLGTQYF TGCGCCAGCAGCTTGGAGGGACAGGGGCTAGGGACCCAGTACTTC
TRBD2 TRBJ2-1 - TRBV5-4 CASSPGLAGVEQFF TGTGCCAGCAGCCCGGGACTAGCGGGGGTGGAGCAGTTCTTC
TRBD1 TRBJ1-3 few TRBV19 CASSGLRDSSSSGNTIYF TGTGCCAGTAGTGGACTCCGGGACAGTTCGAGCTCTGGAAACACCATATATTTT
TRBD2 TRBJ2-4 few TRBV19 CASSMGGTSGGAGNIQYF TGTGCCAGTAGTATGGGTGGCACTAGCGGGGGGGCCGGCAACATTCAGTACTTC
- TRBJ1-1 once TRBV5-6 CASRDLSHGGETEAFF TGTGCCAGCAGAGACCTCTCACACGGGGGGGAAACTGAAGCTTTCTTT
TRBD1 TRBJ1-3 - TRBV19 CASSTGTVSGNTIYF TGTGCCAGTAGTACAGGGACAGTCTCTGGAAACACCATATATTTT
- TRBJ2-2 - TRBV7-2 CASSQGQNTGELFF TGTGCCAGCAGCCAGGGACAGAACACCGGGGAGCTGTTTTTT
- TRBJ2-2 - TRBV7-9 CASSLVQQSTGELFF TGTGCCAGCAGCTTAGTGCAACAGTCCACCGGGGAGCTGTTTTTT
TRBD1 TRBJ2-1 - TRBV4-1 CASSQGQGRTYNEQFF TGCGCCAGCAGCCAAGGACAGGGACGGACCTACAATGAGCAGTTCTTC
TRBD1 TRBJ2-2 - TRBV5-1 CASSQDRAHTGELFF TGCGCCAGCAGCCAGGACAGGGCGCACACCGGGGAGCTGTTTTTT
TRBD1 TRBJ2-2 - TRBV13 CASSLQGAGELFF TGTGCCAGCAGCTTGCAGGGGGCCGGGGAGCTGTTTTTT
TRBD2 TRBJ2-1 - TRBV9 CASSGEAGDIYNEQFF TGTGCCAGCAGCGGAGAAGCGGGGGATATTTACAATGAGCAGTTCTTC
- TRBJ1-1 - TRBV5-4 CASSSVGGSEAFF TGTGCCAGCAGCTCGGTGGGGGGGTCTGAAGCTTTCTTT
- TRBJ2-7 once TRBV9 CASSVAPSYEQYF TGTGCCAGCAGCGTAGCCCCCAGCTACGAGCAGTACTTC
TRBD1 TRBJ1-5 - TRBV19 CASRRRTGEGQPQHF TGTGCCAGTAGACGTCGGACAGGGGAGGGTCAGCCCCAGCATTTT
- TRBJ1-5 - TRBV4-1 CASSQEFRGGNQPQHF TGCGCCAGCAGCCAAGAGTTCAGGGGAGGCAATCAGCCCCAGCATTTT
- TRBJ1-2 once TRBV19 CASIPSRGGYTF TGTGCCAGCATACCTTCGCGGGGCGGCTACACCTTC
TRBD2 TRBJ2-2 once TRBV7-6 CASSLVPSGGADTGELFF TGTGCCAGCAGCTTAGTACCTAGCGGGGGGGCCGACACCGGGGAGCTGTTTTTT
- TRBJ1-1 - TRBV14 CASSQEEGPPGTEAFF TGTGCCAGCAGCCAAGAGGAGGGGCCGCCCGGCACTGAAGCTTTCTTT
- TRBJ1-5 - TRBV5-4 CASSLEPSQPQHF TGTGCCAGCAGCTTGGAGCCGAGTCAGCCCCAGCATTTT
- TRBJ1-1 - TRBV18 CASSGDLNTEAFF TGTGCCAGCTCAGGCGACTTGAACACTGAAGCTTTCTTT
TRBD1 TRBJ1-4 - TRBV14 CASSRYDRGSEKLFF TGTGCCAGCAGCCGCTACGACAGGGGAAGCGAAAAACTGTTTTTT
TRBD1 TRBJ2-7 - TRBV11-2 CASSVYGQGRTTRLEQYF TGTGCCAGCAGCGTCTATGGACAGGGGAGAACTACCCGCCTCGAGCAGTACTTC
- TRBJ1-2 - TRBV2 CASSDLGPLYGYTF TGTGCCAGCAGTGATCTAGGCCCTCTCTATGGCTACACCTTC
- TRBJ2-1 - TRBV18 CASSRYAIAAYQREQFF TGTGCCAGCTCACGATACGCCATAGCGGCTTACCAAAGGGAGCAGTTCTTC
TRBD2 TRBJ2-1 - TRBV7-9 CASSLAVAGGNEQFF TGTGCCAGCAGCTTAGCGGTAGCGGGGGGAAATGAGCAGTTCTTC